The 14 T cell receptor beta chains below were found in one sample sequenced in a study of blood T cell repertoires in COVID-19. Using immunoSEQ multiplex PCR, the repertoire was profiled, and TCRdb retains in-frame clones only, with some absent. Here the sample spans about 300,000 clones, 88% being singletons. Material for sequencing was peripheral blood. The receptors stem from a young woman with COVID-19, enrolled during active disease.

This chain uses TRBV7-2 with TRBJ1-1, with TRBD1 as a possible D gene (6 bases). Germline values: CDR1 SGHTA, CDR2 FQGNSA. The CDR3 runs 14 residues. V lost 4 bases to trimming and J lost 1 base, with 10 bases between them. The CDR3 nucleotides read TGTGCCAGCAGCTGGGGGCCGTCGAACACTGAAGCTTTCTTT. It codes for CASSWGPSNTEAFF.

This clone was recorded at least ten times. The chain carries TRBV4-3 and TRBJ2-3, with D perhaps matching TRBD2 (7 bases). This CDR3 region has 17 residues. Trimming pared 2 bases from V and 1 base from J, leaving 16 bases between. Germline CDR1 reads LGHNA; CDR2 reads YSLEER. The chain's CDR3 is CASSQNLGGGGTDTQYF. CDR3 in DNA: TGCGCCAGCAGCCAAAACTTAGGGGGAGGGGGCACAGATACGCAGTATTTT.

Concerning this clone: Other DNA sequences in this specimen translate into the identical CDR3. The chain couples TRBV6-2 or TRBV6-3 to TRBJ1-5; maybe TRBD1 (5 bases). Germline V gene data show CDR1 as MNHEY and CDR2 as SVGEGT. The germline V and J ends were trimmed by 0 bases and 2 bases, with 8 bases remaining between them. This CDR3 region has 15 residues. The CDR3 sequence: CASSYSGGGNQPQHF. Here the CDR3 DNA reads TGTGCCAGCAGTTACTCGGGGGGGGGCAATCAGCCCCAGCATTTT.

Here the CDR3 DNA reads TGCGCCAGCGCCGGGACAGGGCATGATGGCTACACCTTC. This translates into CASAGTGHDGYTF. This sequence joins TRBV10-1 and TRBJ1-2; 9 nucleotides match TRBD1. CDR1 is WNHNN, CDR2 SYGVQD, per germline (reference sequence). Trimming at V came to 8 bases and at J to 6 bases, leaving 7 bases not matched to a gene. This CDR3 spans 13 amino acids.

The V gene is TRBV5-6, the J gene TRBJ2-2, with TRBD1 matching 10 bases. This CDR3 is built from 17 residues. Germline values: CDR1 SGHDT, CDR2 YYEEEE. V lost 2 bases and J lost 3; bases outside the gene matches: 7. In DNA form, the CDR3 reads TGTGCCAGCAGCTTATTCCGGACAGGGGGGTACACCGGGGAGCTGTTTTTT. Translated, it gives CASSLFRTGGYTGELFF.

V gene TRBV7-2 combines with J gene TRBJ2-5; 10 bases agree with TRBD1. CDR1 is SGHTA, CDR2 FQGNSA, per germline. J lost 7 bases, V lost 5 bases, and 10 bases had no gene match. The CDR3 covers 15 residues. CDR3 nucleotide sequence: TGTGCCAGCAGCCCTCGACAGGGGGCCGCCCGGACCCAGTACTTC. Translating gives CASSPRQGAARTQYF.

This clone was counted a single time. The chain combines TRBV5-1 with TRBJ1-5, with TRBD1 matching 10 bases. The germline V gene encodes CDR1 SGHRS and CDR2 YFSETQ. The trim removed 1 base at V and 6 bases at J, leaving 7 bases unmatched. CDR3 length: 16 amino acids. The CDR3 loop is CASSLTGTGVGQPQHF. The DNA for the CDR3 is TGCGCCAGCAGCTTGACCGGGACAGGGGTGGGTCAGCCCCAGCATTTT.

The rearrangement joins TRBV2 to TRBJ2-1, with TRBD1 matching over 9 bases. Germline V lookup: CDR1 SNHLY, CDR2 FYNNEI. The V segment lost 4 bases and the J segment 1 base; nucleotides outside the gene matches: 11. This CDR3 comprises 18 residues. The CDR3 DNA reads TGTGCCAGCAGTGGCCGGGACAGGGTACCCCTTTCCTACAATGAGCAGTTCTTC. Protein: CASSGRDRVPLSYNEQFF.

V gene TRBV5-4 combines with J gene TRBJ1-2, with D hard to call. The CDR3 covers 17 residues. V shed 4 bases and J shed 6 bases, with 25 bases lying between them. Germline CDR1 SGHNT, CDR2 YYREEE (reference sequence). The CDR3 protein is CASSRRDSTLNVDGYTF. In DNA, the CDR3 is TGTGCCAGCAGCCGCCGGGATTCCACCCTCAATGTGGATGGCTACACCTTC.

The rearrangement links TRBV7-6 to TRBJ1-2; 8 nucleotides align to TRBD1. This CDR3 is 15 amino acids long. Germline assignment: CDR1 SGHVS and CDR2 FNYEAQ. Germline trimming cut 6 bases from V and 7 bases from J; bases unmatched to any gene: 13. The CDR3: CASSFTSQGAAGYTF. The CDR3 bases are TGTGCCAGCAGTTTTACGTCGCAGGGGGCTGCTGGCTACACCTTC.

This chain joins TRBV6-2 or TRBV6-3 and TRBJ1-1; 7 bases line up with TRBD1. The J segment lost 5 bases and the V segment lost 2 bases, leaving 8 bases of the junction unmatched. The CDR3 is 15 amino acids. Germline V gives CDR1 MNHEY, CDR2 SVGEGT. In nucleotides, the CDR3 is TGTGCCAGCAGTTACCCTCCAGGGGGTTGGACTGAAGCTTTCTTT. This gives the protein CASSYPPGGWTEAFF.

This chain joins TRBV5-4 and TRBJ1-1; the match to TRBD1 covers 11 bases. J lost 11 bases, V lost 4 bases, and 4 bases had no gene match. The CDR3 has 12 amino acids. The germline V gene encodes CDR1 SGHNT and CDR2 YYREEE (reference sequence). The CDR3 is CASSLDRGQAFF. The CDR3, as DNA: TGTGCCAGCAGCCTGGACAGGGGGCAGGCTTTCTTT. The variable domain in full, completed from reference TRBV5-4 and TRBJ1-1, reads ETGVTQSPTHLIKTRGQQVTLRCSSQSGHNTVSWYQQALGQGPQFIFQYYREEENGRGNFPPRFSGLQFPNYSSELNVNALELDDSALYLCASSLDRGQAFFGQGTRLTVV.

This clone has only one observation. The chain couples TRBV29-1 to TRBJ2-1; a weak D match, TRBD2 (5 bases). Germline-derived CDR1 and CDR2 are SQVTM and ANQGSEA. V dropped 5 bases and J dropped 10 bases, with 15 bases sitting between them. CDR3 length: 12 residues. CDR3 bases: TGCAGCGTTCGGTCAGCGGCCTTGGAGCAGTTCTTC. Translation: CSVRSAALEQFF.

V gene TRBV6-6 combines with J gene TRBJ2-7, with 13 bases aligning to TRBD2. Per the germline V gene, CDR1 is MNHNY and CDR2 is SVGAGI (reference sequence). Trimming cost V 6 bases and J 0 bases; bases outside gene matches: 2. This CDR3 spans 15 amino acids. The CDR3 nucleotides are TGTGCCAGCAGACTAGCGGGGGGGAGCTCCTACGAGCAGTACTTC. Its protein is CASRLAGGSSYEQYF.